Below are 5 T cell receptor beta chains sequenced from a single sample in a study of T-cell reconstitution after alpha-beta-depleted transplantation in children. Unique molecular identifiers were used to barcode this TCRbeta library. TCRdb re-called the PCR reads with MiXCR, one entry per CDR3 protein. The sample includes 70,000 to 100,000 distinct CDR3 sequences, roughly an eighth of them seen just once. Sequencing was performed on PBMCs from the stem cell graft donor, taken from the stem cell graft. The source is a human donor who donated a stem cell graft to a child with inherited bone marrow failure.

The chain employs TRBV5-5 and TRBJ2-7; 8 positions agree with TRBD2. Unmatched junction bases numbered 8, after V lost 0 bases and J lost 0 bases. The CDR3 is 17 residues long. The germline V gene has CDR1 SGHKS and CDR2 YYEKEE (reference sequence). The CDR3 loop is CASSLAQLADNSYEQYF. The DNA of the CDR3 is TGTGCCAGCAGCTTGGCCCAACTAGCGGACAACTCCTACGAGCAGTACTTC. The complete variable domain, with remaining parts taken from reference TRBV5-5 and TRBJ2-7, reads DAGVTQSPTHLIKTRGQQVTLRCSPISGHKSVSWYQQVLGQGPQFIFQYYEKEERGRGNFPDRFSARQFPNYSSELNVNALLLGDSALYLCASSLAQLADNSYEQYFGPGTRLTVT.

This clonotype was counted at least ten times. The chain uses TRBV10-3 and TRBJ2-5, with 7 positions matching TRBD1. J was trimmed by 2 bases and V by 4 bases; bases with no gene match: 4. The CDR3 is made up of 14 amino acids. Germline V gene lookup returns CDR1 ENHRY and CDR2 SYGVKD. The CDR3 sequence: CAISGKGAQETQYF. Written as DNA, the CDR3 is TGTGCCATCAGTGGGAAGGGGGCTCAAGAGACCCAGTACTTC.

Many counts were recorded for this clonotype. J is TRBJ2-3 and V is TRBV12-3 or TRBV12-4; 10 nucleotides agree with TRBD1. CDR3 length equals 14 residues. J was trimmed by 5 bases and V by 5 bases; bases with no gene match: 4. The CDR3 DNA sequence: TGTGCCAGCAGTCCAGACAGGGGGCGAGATACGCAGTATTTT. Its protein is CASSPDRGRDTQYF.

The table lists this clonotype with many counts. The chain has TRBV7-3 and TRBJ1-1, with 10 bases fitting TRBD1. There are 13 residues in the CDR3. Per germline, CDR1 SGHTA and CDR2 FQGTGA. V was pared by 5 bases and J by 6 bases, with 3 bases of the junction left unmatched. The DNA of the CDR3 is TGTGCCAGCAGCCCCGGGACAGGGGCTGAAGCTTTCTTT. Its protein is CASSPGTGAEAFF.

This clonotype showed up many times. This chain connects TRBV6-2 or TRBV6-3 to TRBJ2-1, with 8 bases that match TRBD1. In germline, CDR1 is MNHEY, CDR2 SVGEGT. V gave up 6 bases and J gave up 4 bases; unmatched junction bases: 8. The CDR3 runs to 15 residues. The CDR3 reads CASSTRDRFYNEQFF. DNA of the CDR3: TGTGCCAGCAGCACCCGGGACAGGTTTTACAATGAGCAGTTCTTC.